A single T cell receptor beta chain is shown here with its context. The data were taken from a study of CD8 T cells in Susac syndrome. Random hexamers were used to reverse transcribe roughly 0.45 to 1 ug of RNA. TCRdb reanalysed the immunoSEQ multiplex PCR reads using MiXCR and keeps one entry per CDR3 protein. Here the sample spans around 45,000 distinct CDR3 sequences, approximately 92% being singletons. The CDR3 runs to 13 residues. Germline values: CDR1 SEHNR, CDR2 FQNEAQ (reference sequence). The ends were cut back, 4 bases at V and 2 bases at J, with 9 bases in the middle. Sequenced material: CD8+ T cells from PBMCs. The receptor's source is a human donor in good health. The V and J genes are TRBV7-9 and TRBJ2-7; D uncertain. In nucleotides, the CDR3 is TGTGCCAGCAGCTCCATGTCCCCCTACGAGCAGTACTTC. Translated, it gives CASSSMSPYEQYF. Supplemented by reference TRBV7-9 and TRBJ2-7, the full variable domain reads DTGVSQNPRHKITKRGQNVTFRCDPISEHNRLYWYRQTLGQGPEFLTYFQNEAQLEKSRLLSDRFSAERPKGSFSTLEIQRTEQGDSAMYLCASSSMSPYEQYFGPGTRLTVT.